This TCR beta chain was retrieved from a study of blood T cell repertoires in COVID-19. The wider study: Some COVID-19 samples were acute and others convalescent; all came from the United States, Italy and Spain. The analysed material was cDNA or gDNA that came from T cells, B-cell-depleted T cells, or PBMCs.

The germline V gene encodes CDR1 MNHEY and CDR2 SVGEGT. This CDR3 is built from 13 residues. V was trimmed by 6 bases and J by 1 base, leaving 10 bases between them. Original processing methods: Reference gene primers were amplified, and this amplification served to estimate nucleated cell counts. TCRdb keeps only in-frame clones here, not all; method: immunoSEQ multiplex PCR. V, J and clone size derive from that table, while D and trimming were established from the DNA sequence. Of about 220,000 clones in the sample, more than 70% were seen once. V and J are TRBV6-2 or TRBV6-3 and TRBJ2-7; D gene unclear. The source of this sequence is a woman in her forties or fifties with acute or convalescent COVID-19. The sequencing input was peripheral blood. The CDR3 reads CASSPRSSYEQYF. The CDR3 DNA reads as TGTGCCAGCAGCCCCCGGAGTTCCTACGAGCAGTACTTC.